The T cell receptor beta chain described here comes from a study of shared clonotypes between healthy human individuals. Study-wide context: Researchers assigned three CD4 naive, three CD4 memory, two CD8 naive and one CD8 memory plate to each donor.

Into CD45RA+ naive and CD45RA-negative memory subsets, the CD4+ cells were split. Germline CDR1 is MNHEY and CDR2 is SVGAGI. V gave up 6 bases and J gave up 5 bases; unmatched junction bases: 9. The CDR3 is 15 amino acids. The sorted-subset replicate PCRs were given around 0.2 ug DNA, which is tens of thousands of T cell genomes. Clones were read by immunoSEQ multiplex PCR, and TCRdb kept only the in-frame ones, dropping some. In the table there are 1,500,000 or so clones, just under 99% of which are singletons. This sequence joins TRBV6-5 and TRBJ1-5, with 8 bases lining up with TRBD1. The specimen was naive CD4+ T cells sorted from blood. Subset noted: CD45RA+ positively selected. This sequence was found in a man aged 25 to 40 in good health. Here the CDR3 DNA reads TGTGCCAGCAGCATCGGACAGGGACTTTATCAGCCCCAGCATTTT. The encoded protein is CASSIGQGLYQPQHF.